This TCR beta chain originates from a study of blood T cell repertoires in COVID-19. Trimming left V 0 bases short and J 4 bases short, with 6 bases between. CDR1 is SGHDN and CDR2 is FVKESK in the germline V gene. This CDR3 has 13 amino acids. Authors' data handling: Reference gene primers were amplified, and this amplification served to estimate nucleated cell counts. The repertoire was sequenced with immunoSEQ multiplex PCR; TCRdb's copy has only in-frame clones and lacks some. V and J calls plus clone size are reproduced from that table; the DNA served to infer D and trimming. Of over 35,000 clones in the sample, 60% to 85% were seen once.

The rearrangement uses TRBV14 and TRBJ1-1; unclear D gene. The TCR comes from a man in his fifties or sixties with active COVID-19. Material for sequencing was peripheral blood. The CDR3 region is CASSQEVVTEAFF. Written as DNA, the CDR3 is TGTGCCAGCAGCCAAGAAGTAGTCACTGAAGCTTTCTTT.